This TCR beta chain emerged from a study of brain metastases from non-small cell lung cancer (dated by TCRdb to the late 2010s). At the level of the whole study: The study profiled the immune microenvironment of paired resected primary tumors and brain metastases taken from patients with non-small-cell lung cancer. The full study reports these points: Compared with the matched primary tumors, more than 60% of brain metastases appeared to show expanded T-cell clones. T-cell infiltration was lower in brain metastases than in primary tumors (P < 0.001). Paired brain metastases and primary tumors largely shared TCR repertoires, although T-cell densities in the metastases were sparse.

Turning to this clone: This receptor's antigen is unknown. No clone much larger than this one lies a single base away; base qualities are absent.

Via the germline V gene (reference sequence), CDR1 is GTSNPN and CDR2 SVGIG. The junction carries 16 bases between V and J, which are trimmed by 3 bases and 5 bases respectively. Measured from the cysteine to the phenylalanine, the CDR3 is 14 residues long. Here the CDR3 DNA is all that survives: 42 bases in frame from base 1. Libraries were constructed by the immunoSEQ multiplex PCR assay. Alongside a 770-gene immune expression panel, the team sequenced the T-cell receptor beta chain repertoire. TCRdb re-hosts the immuneACCESS table, in-frame sequences only. Its copies lack some clones; in the studies checked, an unresolved V gene accounts for under half of them, and the cause for the rest is not known. The sample yields about 3,800 clones; nearly 90% were counted once. The top ten constitute about 4% of the sample. A cohort of around 40 patients with surgically resected non-small-cell lung cancer, for whom both primary tumor and brain metastasis specimens were available, was included. Tumor specimens were archival formalin-fixed, paraffin-embedded tissues.

Sequenced sample: primary lung tumor tissue. This sample's cell subset or site label indicates: primary lung tumor paired with brain metastasis. The receptor's source is a donor over 35 with non-small cell lung cancer. The receptor chain draws on TRBV30 and TRBJ2-5; the D gene cannot be resolved reliably. The DNA sequence reads TGTGCCTGGAGCCCTGAGTCTGGAGCGGAGACCCAGTACTTC. It translates to CAWSPESGAETQYF.